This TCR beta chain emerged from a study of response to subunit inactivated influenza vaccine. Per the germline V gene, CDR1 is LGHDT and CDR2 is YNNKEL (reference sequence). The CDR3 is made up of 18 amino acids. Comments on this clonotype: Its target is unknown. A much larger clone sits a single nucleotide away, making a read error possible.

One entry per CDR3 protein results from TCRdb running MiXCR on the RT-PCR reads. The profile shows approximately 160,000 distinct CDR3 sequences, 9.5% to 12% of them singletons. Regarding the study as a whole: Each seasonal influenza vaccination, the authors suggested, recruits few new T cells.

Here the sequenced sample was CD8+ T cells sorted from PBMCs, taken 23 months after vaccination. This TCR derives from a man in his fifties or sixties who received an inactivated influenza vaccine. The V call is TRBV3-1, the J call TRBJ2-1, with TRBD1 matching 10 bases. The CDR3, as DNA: TGTGCCTGCAGCCAAGAGGTCCCCGGGACAGGGGTGGTTAATGAGCAGTTCTTC. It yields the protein CACSQEVPGTGVVNEQFF.